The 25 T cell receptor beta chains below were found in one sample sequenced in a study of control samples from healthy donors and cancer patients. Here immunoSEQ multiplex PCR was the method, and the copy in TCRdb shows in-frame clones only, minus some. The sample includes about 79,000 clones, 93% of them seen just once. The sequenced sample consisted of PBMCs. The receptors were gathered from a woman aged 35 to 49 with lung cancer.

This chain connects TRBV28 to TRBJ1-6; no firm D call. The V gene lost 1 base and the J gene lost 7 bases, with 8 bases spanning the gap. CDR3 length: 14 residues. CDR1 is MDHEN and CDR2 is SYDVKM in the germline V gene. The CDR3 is CASSLSTGNSPLHF. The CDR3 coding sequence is TGTGCCAGCAGTTTATCGACTGGGAATTCACCCCTCCACTTT.

The CDR3 loop is CASSRQASNQPQHF. For the CDR3, the DNA is TGTGCCAGCAGCCGACAGGCGAGCAATCAGCCCCAGCATTTT. The chain has TRBV3-1 (or the pseudogene TRBV3-2) and TRBJ1-5, with D possibly being TRBD1 (6 bases). The V end was cut by 4 bases, the J end by 1 base, with 8 bases between. The CDR3 has 14 residues. In germline, CDR1 is LGHDT, CDR2 YNNKEL (reference sequence).

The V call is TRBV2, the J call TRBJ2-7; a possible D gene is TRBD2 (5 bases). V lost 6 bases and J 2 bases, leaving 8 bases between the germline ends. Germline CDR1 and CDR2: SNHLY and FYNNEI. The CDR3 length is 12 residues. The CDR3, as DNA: TGTGCCAGCAGCGCGGGCCCCTACGAGCAGTACTTC. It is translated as CASSAGPYEQYF.

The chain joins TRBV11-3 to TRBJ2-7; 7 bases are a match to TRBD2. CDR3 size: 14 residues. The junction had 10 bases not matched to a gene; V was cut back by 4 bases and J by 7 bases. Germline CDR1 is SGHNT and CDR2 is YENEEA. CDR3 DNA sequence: TGTGCCAGCAGCTCGGCTAGCGGTTCCGGAGAGCAGTACTTC. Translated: CASSSASGSGEQYF. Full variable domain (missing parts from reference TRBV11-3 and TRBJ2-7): EAGVVQSPRYKIIEKKQPVAFWCNPISGHNTLYWYLQNLGQGPELLIRYENEEAVDDSQLPKDRFSAERLKGVDSTLKIQPAELGDSAVYLCASSSASGSGEQYFGPGTRLTVT.

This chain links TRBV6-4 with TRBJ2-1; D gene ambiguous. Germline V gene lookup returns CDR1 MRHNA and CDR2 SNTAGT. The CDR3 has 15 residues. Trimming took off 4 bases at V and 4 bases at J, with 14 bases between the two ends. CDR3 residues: CASSVEWLGYNEQFF. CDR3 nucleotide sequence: TGTGCCAGCAGTGTTGAGTGGCTGGGGTACAATGAGCAGTTCTTC.

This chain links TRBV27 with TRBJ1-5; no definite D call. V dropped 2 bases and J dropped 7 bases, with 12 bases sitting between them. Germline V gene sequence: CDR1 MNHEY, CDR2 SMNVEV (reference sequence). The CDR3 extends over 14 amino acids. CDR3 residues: CASSLAASGQPQHF. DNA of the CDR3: TGTGCCAGCAGTTTAGCGGCTTCGGGACAGCCCCAGCATTTT.

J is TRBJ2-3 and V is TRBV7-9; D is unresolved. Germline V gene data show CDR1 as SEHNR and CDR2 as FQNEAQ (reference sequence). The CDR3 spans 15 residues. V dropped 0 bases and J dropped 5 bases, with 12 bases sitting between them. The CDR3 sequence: CASSLARPRGDTQYF. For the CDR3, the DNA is TGTGCCAGCAGCTTAGCGAGACCGCGCGGAGATACGCAGTATTTT.

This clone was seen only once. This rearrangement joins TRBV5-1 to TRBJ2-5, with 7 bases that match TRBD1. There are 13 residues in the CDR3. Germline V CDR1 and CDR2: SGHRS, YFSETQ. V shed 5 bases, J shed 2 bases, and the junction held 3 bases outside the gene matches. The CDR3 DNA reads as TGCGCCAGCAGGTGGGGACAGCAAGAGACCCAGTACTTC. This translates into CASRWGQQETQYF.

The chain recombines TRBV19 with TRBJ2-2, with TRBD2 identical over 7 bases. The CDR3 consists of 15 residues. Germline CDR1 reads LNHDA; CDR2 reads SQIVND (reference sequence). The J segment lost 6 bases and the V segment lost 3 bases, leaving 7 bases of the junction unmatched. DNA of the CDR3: TGTGCCAGTAGTATGGGGGGGACGGGCGCCGGGGAGCTGTTTTTT. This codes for CASSMGGTGAGELFF.

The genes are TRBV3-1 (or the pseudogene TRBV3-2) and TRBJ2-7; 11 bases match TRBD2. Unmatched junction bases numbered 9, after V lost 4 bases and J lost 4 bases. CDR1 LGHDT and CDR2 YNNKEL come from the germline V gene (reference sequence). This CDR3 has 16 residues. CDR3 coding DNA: TGTGCCAGCAGCCCGCGAACTAGCGGGGGTTTATACGAGCAGTACTTC. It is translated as CASSPRTSGGLYEQYF.

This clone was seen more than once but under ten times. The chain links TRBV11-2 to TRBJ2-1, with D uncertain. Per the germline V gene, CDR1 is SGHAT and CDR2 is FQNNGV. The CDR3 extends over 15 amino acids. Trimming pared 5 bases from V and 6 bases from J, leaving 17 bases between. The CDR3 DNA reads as TGTGCCAGCAGCCGCGGTTGGCAACCTGGCAATGAGCAGTTCTTC. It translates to CASSRGWQPGNEQFF.

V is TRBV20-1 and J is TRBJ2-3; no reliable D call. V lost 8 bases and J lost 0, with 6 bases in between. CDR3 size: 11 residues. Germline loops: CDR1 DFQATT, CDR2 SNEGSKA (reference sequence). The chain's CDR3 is CSTGSTDTQYF. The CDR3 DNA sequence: TGCAGTACGGGTAGCACAGATACGCAGTATTTT.

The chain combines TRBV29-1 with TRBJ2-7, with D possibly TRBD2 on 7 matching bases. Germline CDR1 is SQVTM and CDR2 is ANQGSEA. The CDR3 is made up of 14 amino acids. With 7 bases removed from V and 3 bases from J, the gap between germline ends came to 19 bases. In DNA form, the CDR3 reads TGCAGCGCCAAGGGGGGGCTCGGGGACTACGAGCAGTACTTC. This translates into CSAKGGLGDYEQYF.

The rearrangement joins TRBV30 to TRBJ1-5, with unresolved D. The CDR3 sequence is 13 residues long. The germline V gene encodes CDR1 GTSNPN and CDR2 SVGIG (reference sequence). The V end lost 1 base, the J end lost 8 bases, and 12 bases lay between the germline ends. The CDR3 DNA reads TGTGCCTGGAGTGGGTCTCCTAGGGAGCCCCAGCATTTT. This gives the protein CAWSGSPREPQHF.

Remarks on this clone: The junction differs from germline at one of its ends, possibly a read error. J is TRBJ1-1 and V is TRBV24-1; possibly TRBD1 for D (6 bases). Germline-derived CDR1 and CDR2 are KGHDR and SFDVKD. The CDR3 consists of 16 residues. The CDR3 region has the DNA TGTGCCCCCAGTGCGGGGGAGGGGGGGCACGGGACTGAAGCTTTCTTT. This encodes CAPSAGEGGHGTEAFF.

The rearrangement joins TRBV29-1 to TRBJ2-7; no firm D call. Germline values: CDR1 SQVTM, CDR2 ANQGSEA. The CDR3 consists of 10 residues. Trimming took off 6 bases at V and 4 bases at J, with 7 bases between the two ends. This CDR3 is CSVFQYEQYF. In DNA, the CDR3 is TGCAGCGTCTTCCAGTACGAGCAGTACTTC.

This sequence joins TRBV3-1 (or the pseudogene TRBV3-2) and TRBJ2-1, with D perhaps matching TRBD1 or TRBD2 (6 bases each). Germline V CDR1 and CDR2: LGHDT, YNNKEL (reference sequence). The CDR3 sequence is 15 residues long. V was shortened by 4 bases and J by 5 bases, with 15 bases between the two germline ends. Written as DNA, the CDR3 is TGTGCCAGCAGCCCATCGTGGGGGGCCCACAATGAGCAGTTCTTC. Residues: CASSPSWGAHNEQFF.

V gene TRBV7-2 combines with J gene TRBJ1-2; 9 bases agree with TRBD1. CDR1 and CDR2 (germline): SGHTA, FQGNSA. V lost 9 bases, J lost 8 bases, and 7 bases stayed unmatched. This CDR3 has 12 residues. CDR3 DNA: TGTGCCAGTACCCACAGGGGGCGAGGCTACACCTTC. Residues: CASTHRGRGYTF. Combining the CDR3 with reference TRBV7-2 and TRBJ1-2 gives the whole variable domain GAGVSQSPSNKVTEKGKDVELRCDPISGHTALYWYRQSLGQGLEFLIYFQGNSAPDKSGLPSDRFSAERTGGSVSTLTIQRTQQEDSAVYLCASTHRGRGYTFGSGTRLTVV.

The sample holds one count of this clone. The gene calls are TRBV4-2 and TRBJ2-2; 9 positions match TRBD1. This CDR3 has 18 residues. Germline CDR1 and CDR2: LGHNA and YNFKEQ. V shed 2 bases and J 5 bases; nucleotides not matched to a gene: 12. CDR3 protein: CASSQPQRDRVKTGELFF. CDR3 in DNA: TGTGCCAGCAGCCAACCACAACGGGACAGGGTGAAAACCGGGGAGCTGTTTTTT.

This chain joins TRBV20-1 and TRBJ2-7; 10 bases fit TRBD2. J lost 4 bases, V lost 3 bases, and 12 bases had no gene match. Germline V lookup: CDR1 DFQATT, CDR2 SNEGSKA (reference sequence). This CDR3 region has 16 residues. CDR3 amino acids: CSASPLAGATVYEQYF. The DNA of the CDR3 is TGCAGTGCTAGTCCCCTAGCGGGGGCTACGGTGTACGAGCAGTACTTC.

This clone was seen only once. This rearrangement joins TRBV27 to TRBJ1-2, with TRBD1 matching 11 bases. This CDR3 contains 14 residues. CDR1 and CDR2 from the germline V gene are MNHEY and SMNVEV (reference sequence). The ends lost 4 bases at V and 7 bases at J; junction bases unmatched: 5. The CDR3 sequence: CASSYGQGATGYTF. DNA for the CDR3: TGTGCCAGCAGTTACGGACAGGGGGCAACTGGCTACACCTTC.

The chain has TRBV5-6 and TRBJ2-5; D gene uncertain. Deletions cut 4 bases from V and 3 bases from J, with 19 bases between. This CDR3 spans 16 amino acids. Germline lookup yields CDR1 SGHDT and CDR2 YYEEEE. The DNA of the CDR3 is TGTGCCAGCAGCGAAACATACGGCCTAAAAGAAGAGACCCAGTACTTC. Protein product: CASSETYGLKEETQYF.

The CDR3 spells CASSWTSGTSYEQYF. The CDR3 bases are TGTGCCAGCAGCTGGACTAGCGGGACAAGCTACGAGCAGTACTTC. This chain joins TRBV11-2 and TRBJ2-7, with TRBD2 identical over 12 bases. The CDR3 consists of 15 residues. Trimming took 4 bases from V and 3 from J; bases not matched to a gene: 4. Germline CDR1 reads SGHAT; CDR2 reads FQNNGV.

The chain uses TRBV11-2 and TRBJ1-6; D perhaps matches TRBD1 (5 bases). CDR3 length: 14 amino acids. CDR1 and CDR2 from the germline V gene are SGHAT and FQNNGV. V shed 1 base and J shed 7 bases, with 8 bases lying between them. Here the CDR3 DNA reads TGTGCCAGCAGCTTAGGCAGACAGAATTCACCCCTCCACTTT. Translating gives CASSLGRQNSPLHF.

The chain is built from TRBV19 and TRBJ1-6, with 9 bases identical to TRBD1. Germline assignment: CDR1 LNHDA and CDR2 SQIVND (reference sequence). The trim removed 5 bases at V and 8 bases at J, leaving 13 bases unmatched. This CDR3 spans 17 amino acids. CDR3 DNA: TGTGCCAGTAGTGGGACAGGGAATCTGGATGTGGATTCACCCCTCCACTTT. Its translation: CASSGTGNLDVDSPLHF.